These T cell receptor beta chains were read from a single sample in a study of shared clonotypes between healthy human individuals. Generated by immunoSEQ multiplex PCR, the TCRdb table keeps only in-frame clones and is missing some. This sample has a few million clones, with approximately 95% found just once. Sequencing was carried out using naive CD4+ T cells from PBMCs. The receptors were sampled from a man in his late teens or twenties in good health. Some clones in this sample may be carry-over from other donors' samples. Both conserved end residues are part of each CDR3. Each record gives: D gene, clone size, J gene, V gene, CDR3 protein, CDR3 DNA. The D gene is left open where the match is weak. Part of the rows lack a size; the others show once, few, many or a class for expanded clones.

>-|-|TRBJ1-6|TRBV6-5
CASSYSGVLNSPLHF
TGTGCCAGCAGTTACTCCGGGGTCTTGAATTCACCCCTCCACTTT
>TRBD1|-|TRBJ2-7|TRBV7-8
CASSLGDSYEQYF
TGTGCCAGCAGCTTAGGGGACAGCTACGAGCAGTACTTC
>-|-|TRBJ2-7|TRBV18
CASSPPIMEGRSYEQYF
TGTGCCAGCTCACCACCGATAATGGAGGGAAGAAGCTACGAGCAGTACTTC
>-|-|TRBJ2-6|TRBV7-9
CASSPTQGSGANVLTF
TGTGCCAGCAGCCCCACACAGGGTTCTGGGGCCAACGTCCTGACTTTC
>-|-|TRBJ2-1|TRBV11-3
CASSLDLANEQFF
TGTGCCAGCAGCCTCGATCTAGCCAATGAGCAGTTCTTC
>TRBD2|-|TRBJ2-7|TRBV2
CASSEAGTSAYEQYF
TGTGCCAGCAGTGAAGCGGGGACTAGCGCTTACGAGCAGTACTTC
>-|-|TRBJ1-2|TRBV27
CASSDRLYGYTF
TGTGCCAGCAGTGACAGACTCTATGGCTACACCTTC
>-|-|TRBJ1-3|TRBV11-3
CASSRAGLGNTIYF
TGTGCCAGCAGCCGGGCAGGGCTCGGAAACACCATATATTTT
>-|once|TRBJ2-7|TRBV2
CASSRAYEQYF
TGTGCCAGCAGCAGGGCCTACGAGCAGTACTTC
>TRBD2|-|TRBJ2-2|TRBV29-1
CSVAPLGGSGGANTGELFF
TGCAGCGTTGCCCCCCTAGGGGGTAGCGGGGGTGCAAACACCGGGGAGCTGTTTTTT
>-|-|TRBJ2-2|TRBV5-1
CASSLQTINGELFF
TGCGCCAGCAGCCTCCAGACAATCAACGGGGAGCTGTTTTTT
>TRBD1|-|TRBJ1-5|TRBV7-2
CASSWTGGNQPQHF
TGTGCCAGCAGCTGGACAGGGGGTAATCAGCCCCAGCATTTT
>TRBD1|-|TRBJ1-2|TRBV28
CASRGTGRGYTF
TGTGCCAGCAGGGGGACAGGGAGGGGCTACACCTTC
>-|-|TRBJ2-7|TRBV5-1
CASSLLVGVSYEQYF
TGCGCCAGCAGCTTGCTGGTAGGGGTTTCCTACGAGCAGTACTTC
>TRBD1|-|TRBJ2-7|TRBV15
CATSRDRVSGEQYF
TGTGCCACCAGCAGGGACAGGGTATCGGGCGAGCAGTACTTC
>TRBD2|-|TRBJ2-5|TRBV12-5
CASVNSGSETQYF
TGTGCTAGTGTCAATAGCGGGAGTGAGACCCAGTACTTC
>TRBD2|once|TRBJ2-3|TRBV6-1
CASSVSGRGSDTQYF
TGTGCCAGCAGTGTTAGCGGGAGGGGCTCAGATACGCAGTATTTT
>-|-|TRBJ2-5|TRBV5-4
CASGIWGETQYF
TGTGCCAGCGGGATTTGGGGAGAGACCCAGTACTTC
>TRBD1|-|TRBJ2-3|TRBV27
CASSRQGVDTQYF
TGTGCCAGCAGCCGACAGGGGGTTGATACGCAGTATTTT
>-|-|TRBJ2-1|TRBV7-7
CASSPDPSYNEQFF
TGTGCCAGCAGCCCGGACCCCTCCTACAATGAGCAGTTCTTC
>-|-|TRBJ1-1|TRBV5-1
CASSGRPSTGPNTEAFF
TGCGCCAGCAGCGGAAGACCGAGCACAGGACCGAACACTGAAGCTTTCTTT
>-|once|TRBJ2-7|TRBV19
CASEGRSSYEQYF
TGTGCCAGTGAGGGGAGGAGCTCCTACGAGCAGTACTTC
>-|-|TRBJ2-6|TRBV18
CASSPQQGISGANVLTF
TGTGCCAGCTCACCACAGCAGGGGATCTCTGGGGCCAACGTCCTGACTTTC
>-|-|TRBJ1-1|TRBV20-1
CSAPGGLEAFF
TGCAGTGCGCCGGGTGGACTTGAAGCTTTCTTT
>-|-|TRBJ1-1|TRBV6-5
CASRPTESNTEAFF
TGTGCCAGCAGACCGACCGAATCGAACACTGAAGCTTTCTTT
>TRBD2|-|TRBJ2-1|TRBV5-5
CASSHVAGGNYNEQFF
TGTGCCAGCAGCCACGTAGCGGGAGGGAACTACAATGAGCAGTTCTTC
>-|-|TRBJ2-4|TRBV29-1
CSVSGLLAKNIQYF
TGCAGCGTTTCGGGACTCCTAGCCAAAAACATTCAGTACTTC
>TRBD1|once|TRBJ1-2|TRBV5-8
CASSLKDRGLKGYGYTF
TGTGCCAGCAGCTTGAAGGACAGGGGCCTGAAAGGGTATGGCTACACCTTC
>TRBD2|-|TRBJ2-1|TRBV9
CASSAGGTYNEQFF
TGTGCCAGCAGCGCGGGGGGGACGTACAATGAGCAGTTCTTC
>-|-|TRBJ2-7|TRBV30
CAWSVPGLRAYEQYF
TGTGCCTGGAGTGTTCCGGGATTGAGGGCCTACGAGCAGTACTTC
>-|-|TRBJ2-7|TRBV19
CASRLGPSDEQYF
TGTGCCAGTAGACTGGGACCCTCTGACGAGCAGTACTTC
>-|-|TRBJ2-3|TRBV29-1
CSGTETSSTDTQYF
TGCAGCGGAACGGAAACATCTAGCACAGATACGCAGTATTTT
>TRBD2|-|TRBJ2-5|TRBV28
CASSPELALKETQYF
TGTGCCAGCAGTCCAGAACTAGCGCTCAAAGAGACCCAGTACTTC
>-|-|TRBJ1-2|TRBV29-1
CSVDRLSYYGYTF
TGCAGCGTTGACAGATTAAGCTACTATGGCTACACCTTC
>-|-|TRBJ2-5|TRBV7-2
CASSSNRGLETQYF
TGTGCCAGCAGCTCAAATCGGGGTTTGGAGACCCAGTACTTC
>-|-|TRBJ1-2|TRBV6-5
CASSVDWANYGYTF
TGTGCCAGCAGTGTCGATTGGGCTAACTATGGCTACACCTTC
>-|-|TRBJ1-3|TRBV4-2
CASSRPGYGNTIYF
TGTGCCAGCAGCCGTCCAGGATATGGAAACACCATATATTTT
>-|-|TRBJ1-2|TRBV28
CASSAGLTSNYGYTF
TGTGCCAGCAGTGCCGGACTGACTTCTAACTATGGCTACACCTTC
>-|-|TRBJ1-2|TRBV19
CASQTGIYGYTF
TGTGCCAGTCAAACAGGGATCTATGGCTACACCTTC
>TRBD2|-|TRBJ2-3|TRBV4-3
CASSQGRGLPRTDTQYF
TGCGCCAGCAGCCAAGGTCGGGGACTACCTCGCACAGATACGCAGTATTTT
>-|-|TRBJ1-2|TRBV5-6
CASSLVQANYGYTF
TGTGCCAGCAGCTTGGTACAGGCTAACTATGGCTACACCTTC
>-|-|TRBJ1-1|TRBV7-2
CASSPGWGTEAFF
TGTGCCAGCAGCCCAGGGTGGGGTACTGAAGCTTTCTTT
>-|-|TRBJ2-3|TRBV27
CASSPLRPTDTQYF
TGTGCCAGCAGTCCCTTAAGGCCCACAGATACGCAGTATTTT
>TRBD1|once|TRBJ2-7|TRBV6-6
CASSSGNRGRKYEQYF
TGTGCCAGCAGTTCGGGGAACAGGGGAAGAAAGTACGAGCAGTACTTC
>-|-|TRBJ1-5|TRBV14
CASSHANWGRYSNQPQHF
TGTGCCAGCAGCCATGCTAACTGGGGGCGATATAGCAATCAGCCCCAGCATTTT
>-|-|TRBJ2-5|TRBV7-2
CASSLGHRQETQYF
TGTGCCAGCAGCTTAGGCCACAGGCAAGAGACCCAGTACTTC
>-|-|TRBJ1-1|TRBV19
CASSTGHRNTEAFF
TGTGCCAGTAGTACTGGACACCGGAACACTGAAGCTTTCTTT
>TRBD1|-|TRBJ1-4|TRBV2
CASRGQTTNEKLFF
TGTGCCAGCAGGGGACAGACAACTAATGAAAAACTGTTTTTT
>-|-|TRBJ2-1|TRBV7-3
CASSFPTSNEQFF
TGTGCCAGCAGCTTCCCTACGAGCAATGAGCAGTTCTTC
>TRBD2|-|TRBJ2-1|TRBV18
CASSPLSGRVHNEQFF
TGTGCCAGCTCACCACTGTCCGGGAGGGTCCACAATGAGCAGTTCTTC
>-|-|TRBJ2-1|TRBV5-1
CASSLMPGASGKGNEQFF
TGCGCCAGCAGCTTGATGCCGGGGGCGAGCGGGAAAGGGAATGAGCAGTTCTTC